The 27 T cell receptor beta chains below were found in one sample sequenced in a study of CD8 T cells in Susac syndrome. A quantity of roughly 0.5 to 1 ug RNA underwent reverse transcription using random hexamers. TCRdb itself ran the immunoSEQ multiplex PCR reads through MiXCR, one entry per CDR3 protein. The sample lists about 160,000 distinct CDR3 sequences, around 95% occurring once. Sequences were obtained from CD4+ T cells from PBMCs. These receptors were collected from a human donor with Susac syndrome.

The CDR3 nucleotides read TGTGCCAGCAGTTTGAGCTGGGGCTACGAGCAGTACTTC. Encoded protein: CASSLSWGYEQYF. The chain is built from TRBV12-3 or TRBV12-4 and TRBJ2-7; D is unclear. The CDR3 has 13 amino acids. V was pared by 3 bases and J by 3 bases, with 9 bases between.

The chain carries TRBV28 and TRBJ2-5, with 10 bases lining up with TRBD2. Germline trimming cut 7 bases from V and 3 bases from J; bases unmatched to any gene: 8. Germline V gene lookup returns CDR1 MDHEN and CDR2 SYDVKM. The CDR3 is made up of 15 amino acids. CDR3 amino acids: CASTPSGSGKETQYF. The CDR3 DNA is TGTGCCAGCACCCCTAGCGGGAGCGGGAAAGAGACCCAGTACTTC.

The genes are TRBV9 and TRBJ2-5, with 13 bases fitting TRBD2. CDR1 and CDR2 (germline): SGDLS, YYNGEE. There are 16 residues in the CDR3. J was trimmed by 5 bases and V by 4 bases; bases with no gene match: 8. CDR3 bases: TGTGCCAGCAGCCAGACTAGCGGGGGGCGGTGGGAGACCCAGTACTTC. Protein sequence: CASSQTSGGRWETQYF.

CDR3 DNA sequence: TGCAGTGCTACCCCGAATAGCCTAAAGGCGAATGAGCAGTTCTTC. Amino acid sequence: CSATPNSLKANEQFF. This chain uses TRBV20-1 with TRBJ2-1; the D is unclear. V was clipped by 4 bases and J by 7 bases, with 20 bases between them. CDR3 length equals 15 residues. The germline gives CDR1 DFQATT, CDR2 SNEGSKA (reference sequence).

In DNA form, the CDR3 reads TGTGCTAGTGAGGAAGGGAGCAATCAGCCCCAGCATTTT. Protein: CASEEGSNQPQHF. The chain links TRBV12-5 to TRBJ1-5; unclear D gene. V lost 7 bases and J 1 base, leaving 8 bases between the germline ends. The CDR3 runs to 13 residues. Germline V CDR1 and CDR2: LGHNT, FRNRAP.

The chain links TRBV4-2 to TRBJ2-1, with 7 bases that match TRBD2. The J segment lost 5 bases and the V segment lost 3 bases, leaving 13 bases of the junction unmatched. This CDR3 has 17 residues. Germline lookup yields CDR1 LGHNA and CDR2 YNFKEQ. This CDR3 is CASSHLGGAGFHNEQFF. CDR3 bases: TGTGCCAGCAGCCACCTTGGGGGAGCGGGATTCCACAATGAGCAGTTCTTC.

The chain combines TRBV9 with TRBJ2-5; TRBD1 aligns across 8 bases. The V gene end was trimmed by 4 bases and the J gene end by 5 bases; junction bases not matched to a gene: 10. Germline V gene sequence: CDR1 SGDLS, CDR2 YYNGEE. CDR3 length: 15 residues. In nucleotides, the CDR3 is TGTGCCAGCAGCTTAGGACAGGGCCCCCGGGAGACCCAGTACTTC. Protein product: CASSLGQGPRETQYF.

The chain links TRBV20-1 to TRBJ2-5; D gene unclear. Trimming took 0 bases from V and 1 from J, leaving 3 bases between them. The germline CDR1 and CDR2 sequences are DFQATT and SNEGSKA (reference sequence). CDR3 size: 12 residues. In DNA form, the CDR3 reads TGCAGTGCTAGAGAGGGCCAAGAGACCCAGTACTTC. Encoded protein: CSAREGQETQYF.

DNA for the CDR3: TGTGCCAGCAGGGTCACAGGGGTCACTGAAGCTTTCTTT. Translated: CASRVTGVTEAFF. This chain joins TRBV12-3 or TRBV12-4 and TRBJ1-1; 7 bases line up with TRBD1. The CDR3 is 13 amino acids. V lost 6 bases to trimming and J lost 4 bases; unmatched junction nucleotides: 5.

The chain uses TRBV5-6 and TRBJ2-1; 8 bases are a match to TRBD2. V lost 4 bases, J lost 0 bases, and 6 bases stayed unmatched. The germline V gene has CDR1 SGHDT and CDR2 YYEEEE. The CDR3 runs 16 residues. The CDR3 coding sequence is TGTGCCAGCAGCGGGGTGCTAGCGGGCTCCTACAATGAGCAGTTCTTC. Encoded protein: CASSGVLAGSYNEQFF.

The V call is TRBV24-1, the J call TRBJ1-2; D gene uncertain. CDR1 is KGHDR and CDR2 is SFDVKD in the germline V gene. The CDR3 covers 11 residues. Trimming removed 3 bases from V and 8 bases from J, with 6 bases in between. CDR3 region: CATSDAAGYTF. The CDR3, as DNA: TGTGCCACCAGTGATGCAGCGGGCTACACCTTC.

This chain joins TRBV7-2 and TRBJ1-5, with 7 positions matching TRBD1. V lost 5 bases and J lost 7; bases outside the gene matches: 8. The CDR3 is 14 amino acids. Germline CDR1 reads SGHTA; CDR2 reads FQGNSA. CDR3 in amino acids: CASSARQGSQPQHF. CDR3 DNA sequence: TGTGCCAGCAGCGCACGACAGGGATCCCAGCCCCAGCATTTT. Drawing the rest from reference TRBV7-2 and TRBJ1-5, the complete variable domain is GAGVSQSPSNKVTEKGKDVELRCDPISGHTALYWYRQSLGQGLEFLIYFQGNSAPDKSGLPSDRFSAERTGGSVSTLTIQRTQQEDSAVYLCASSARQGSQPQHFGDGTRLSIL.

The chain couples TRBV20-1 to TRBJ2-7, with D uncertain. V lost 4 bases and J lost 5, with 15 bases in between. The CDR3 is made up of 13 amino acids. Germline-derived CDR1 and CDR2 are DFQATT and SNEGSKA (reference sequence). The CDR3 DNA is TGCAGTGCTATGCCCCTCCTACTTAACGAGCAGTACTTC. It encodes CSAMPLLLNEQYF.

The CDR3 sequence: CATSEPLGTTVGNIQYF. CDR3 coding DNA: TGTGCCACCAGCGAACCGCTCGGGACAACTGTAGGGAACATTCAGTACTTC. J is TRBJ2-4 and V is TRBV15, with a possible D match to TRBD1 (6 bases). CDR1 and CDR2 (germline): LNHNV, YYDKDF (reference sequence). This CDR3 comprises 17 residues. The V and J ends lost 5 bases and 7 bases respectively, with 24 bases between them. Based on the CDR3 plus reference TRBV15 and TRBJ2-4, the full variable domain is DAMVIQNPRYQVTQFGKPVTLSCSQTLNHNVMYWYQQKSSQAPKLLFHYYDKDFNNEADTPDNFQSRRPNTSFCFLDIRSPGLGDTAMYLCATSEPLGTTVGNIQYFGAGTRLSVL.

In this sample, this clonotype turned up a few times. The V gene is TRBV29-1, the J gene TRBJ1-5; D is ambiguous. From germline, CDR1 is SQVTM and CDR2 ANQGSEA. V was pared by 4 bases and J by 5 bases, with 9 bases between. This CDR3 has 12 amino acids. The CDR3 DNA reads TGCAGCGTTGGGGCCCGCGATCAGCCCCAGCATTTT. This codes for CSVGARDQPQHF.

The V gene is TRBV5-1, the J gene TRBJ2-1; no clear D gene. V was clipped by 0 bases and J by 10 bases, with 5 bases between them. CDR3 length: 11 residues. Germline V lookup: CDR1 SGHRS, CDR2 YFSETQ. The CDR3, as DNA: TGCGCCAGCAGCTTGGCCGTGGAGCAGTTCTTC. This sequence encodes CASSLAVEQFF. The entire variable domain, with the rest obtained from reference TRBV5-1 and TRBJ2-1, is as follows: KAGVTQTPRYLIKTRGQQVTLSCSPISGHRSVSWYQQTPGQGLQFLFEYFSETQRNKGNFPGRFSGRQFSNSRSEMNVSTLELGDSALYLCASSLAVEQFFGPGTRLTVL.

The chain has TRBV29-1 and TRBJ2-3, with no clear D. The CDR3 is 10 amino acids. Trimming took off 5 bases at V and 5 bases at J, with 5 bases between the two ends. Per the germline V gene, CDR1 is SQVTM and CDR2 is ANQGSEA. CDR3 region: CSVQIDTQYF. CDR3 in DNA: TGCAGCGTTCAGATAGATACGCAGTATTTT.

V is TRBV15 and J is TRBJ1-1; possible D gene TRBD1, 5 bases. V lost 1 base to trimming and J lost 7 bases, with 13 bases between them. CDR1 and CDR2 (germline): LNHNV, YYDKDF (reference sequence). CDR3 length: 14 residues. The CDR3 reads CATSRVGFGHEAFF. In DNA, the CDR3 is TGTGCCACCAGCAGAGTAGGATTTGGACATGAAGCTTTCTTT. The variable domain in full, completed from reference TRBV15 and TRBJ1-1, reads DAMVIQNPRYQVTQFGKPVTLSCSQTLNHNVMYWYQQKSSQAPKLLFHYYDKDFNNEADTPDNFQSRRPNTSFCFLDIRSPGLGDTAMYLCATSRVGFGHEAFFGQGTRLTVV.

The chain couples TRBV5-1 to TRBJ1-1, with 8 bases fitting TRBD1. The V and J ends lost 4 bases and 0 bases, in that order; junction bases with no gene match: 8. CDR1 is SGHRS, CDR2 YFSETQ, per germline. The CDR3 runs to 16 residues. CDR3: CASSPLGTGLNTEAFF. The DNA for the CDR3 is TGCGCCAGCAGCCCTCTCGGGACAGGCCTGAACACTGAAGCTTTCTTT.

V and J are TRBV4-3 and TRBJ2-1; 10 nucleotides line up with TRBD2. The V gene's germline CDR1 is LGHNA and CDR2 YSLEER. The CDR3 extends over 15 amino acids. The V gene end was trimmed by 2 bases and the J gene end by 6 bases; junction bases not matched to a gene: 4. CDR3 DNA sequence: TGCGCCAGCAGCCAAACTAGCGGGATAGCCAATGAGCAGTTCTTC. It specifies CASSQTSGIANEQFF.

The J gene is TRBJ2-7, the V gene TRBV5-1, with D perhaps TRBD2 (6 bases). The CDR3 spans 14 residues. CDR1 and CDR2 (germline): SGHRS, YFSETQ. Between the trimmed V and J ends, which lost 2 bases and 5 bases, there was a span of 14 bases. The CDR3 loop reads CASSFGTVLNEQYF. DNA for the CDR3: TGCGCCAGCAGCTTCGGGACTGTCCTGAACGAGCAGTACTTC.

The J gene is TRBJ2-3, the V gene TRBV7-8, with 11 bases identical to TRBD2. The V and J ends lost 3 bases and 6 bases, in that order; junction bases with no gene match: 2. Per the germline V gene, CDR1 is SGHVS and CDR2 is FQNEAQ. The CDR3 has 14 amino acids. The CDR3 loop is CASSFSGGVDTQYF. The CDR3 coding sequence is TGTGCCAGCAGCTTTAGCGGGGGGGTTGATACGCAGTATTTT.

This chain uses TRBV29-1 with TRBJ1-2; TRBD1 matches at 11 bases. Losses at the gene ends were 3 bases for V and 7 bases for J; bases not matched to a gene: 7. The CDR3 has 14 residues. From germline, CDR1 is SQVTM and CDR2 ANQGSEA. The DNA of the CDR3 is TGCAGCGTTGATGGTTGGGACAGGGGGACTGGCTACACCTTC. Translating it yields CSVDGWDRGTGYTF.

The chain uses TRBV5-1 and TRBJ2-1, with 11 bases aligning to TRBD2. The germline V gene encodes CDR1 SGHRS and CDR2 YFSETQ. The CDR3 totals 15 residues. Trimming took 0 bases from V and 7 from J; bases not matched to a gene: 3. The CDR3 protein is CASSLVAGGLNEQFF. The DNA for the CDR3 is TGCGCCAGCAGCTTGGTAGCGGGGGGGCTTAATGAGCAGTTCTTC.

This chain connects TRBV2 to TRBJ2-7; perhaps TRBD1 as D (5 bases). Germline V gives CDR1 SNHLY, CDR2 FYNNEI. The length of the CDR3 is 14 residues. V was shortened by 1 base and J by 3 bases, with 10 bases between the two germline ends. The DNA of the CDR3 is TGTGCCAGCAGTGAAGGGACATGGCGCTACGAGCAGTACGTC. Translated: CASSEGTWRYEQYV.

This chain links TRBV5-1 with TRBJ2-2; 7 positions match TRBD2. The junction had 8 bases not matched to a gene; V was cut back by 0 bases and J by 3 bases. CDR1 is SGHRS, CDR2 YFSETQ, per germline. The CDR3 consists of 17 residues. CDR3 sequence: CASSLALERDYTGELFF. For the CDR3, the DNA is TGCGCCAGCAGCTTGGCCCTTGAGCGGGACTACACCGGGGAGCTGTTTTTT.

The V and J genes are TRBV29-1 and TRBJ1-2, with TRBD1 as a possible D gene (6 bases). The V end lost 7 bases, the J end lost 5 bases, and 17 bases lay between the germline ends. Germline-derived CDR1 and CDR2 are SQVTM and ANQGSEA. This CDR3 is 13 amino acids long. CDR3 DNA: TGCAGCGCCGAGGATGGAGGGGGGTATGGCTACACCTTC. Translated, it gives CSAEDGGGYGYTF.